This T cell receptor beta chain was identified during a study of graft-versus-host responses after intestinal transplantation. Study-level background: The transplants performed in recipients were multivisceral, liver-intestinal, or isolated intestinal. Study-wide findings and caveats: GvH clones surfaced in recipient marrow, some emerging earlier in ileum or blood. Declines in HvG clones occurring early post-transplant were associated with peak circulating GvH clone levels.

TCRdb's copy holds only in-frame clones and misses some; the assay was immunoSEQ multiplex PCR. The table shows around 50,000 clones, with roughly 90% occurring only once. The V end lost 4 bases, the J end lost 0 bases, and 11 bases lay between the germline ends. From germline, CDR1 is SGHKS and CDR2 YYEKEE (reference sequence). The CDR3 loop spans 16 amino acids. Note on this clone: Its target is unknown.

The sample in question was unstimulated CD4+ T cells sorted from spleen or lymph node cells, obtained before transplant. This receptor was obtained from a human donor who was the organ donor for an intestinal transplant. J is TRBJ2-6 and V is TRBV5-5; D is unresolved. For the CDR3, the DNA is TGTGCCAGCAGCCCCGACCGGAGCTCTGGGGCCAACGTCCTGACTTTC. Amino acid sequence: CASSPDRSSGANVLTF. Combining the CDR3 with reference TRBV5-5 and TRBJ2-6 gives the whole variable domain DAGVTQSPTHLIKTRGQQVTLRCSPISGHKSVSWYQQVLGQGPQFIFQYYEKEERGRGNFPDRFSARQFPNYSSELNVNALLLGDSALYLCASSPDRSSGANVLTFGAGSRLTVL.